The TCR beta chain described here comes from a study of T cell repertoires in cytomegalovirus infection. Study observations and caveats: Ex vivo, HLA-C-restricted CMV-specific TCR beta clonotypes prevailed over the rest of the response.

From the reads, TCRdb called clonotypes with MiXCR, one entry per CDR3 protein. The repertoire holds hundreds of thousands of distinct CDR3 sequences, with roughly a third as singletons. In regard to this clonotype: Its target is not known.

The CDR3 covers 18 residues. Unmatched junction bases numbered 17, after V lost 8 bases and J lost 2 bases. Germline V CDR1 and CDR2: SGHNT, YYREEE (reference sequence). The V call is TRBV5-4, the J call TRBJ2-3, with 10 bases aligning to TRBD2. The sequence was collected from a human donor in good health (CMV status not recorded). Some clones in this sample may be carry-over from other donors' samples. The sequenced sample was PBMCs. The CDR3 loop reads CARSGGGRGPQFTDTQYF. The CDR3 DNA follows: TGTGCCAGGAGCGGGGGGGGGCGGGGGCCACAATTCACAGATACGCAGTATTTT.